This T cell receptor (beta chain) comes out of a study of blood T cell repertoires in COVID-19. Background on the study: Acute-phase and convalescent COVID-19 samples originated in the United States, Italy and Spain. In each case, the material was cDNA or gDNA derived from T cells, B-cell-depleted T cells, or PBMCs.

Original analysis: From reference gene primer amplification, estimates of nucleated cell counts were derived. TCRdb keeps only in-frame clones here, not all; method: immunoSEQ multiplex PCR. V, J and clone size were drawn from that table, and D and trimming were deduced from the DNA. This table holds 200,000 or so clones, just over 85% found once. This clone is a singleton in its sample. This CDR3 is 16 amino acids long. The germline gives CDR1 SGHDT, CDR2 YYEEEE. Losses at the gene ends were 3 bases for V and 4 bases for J; bases not matched to a gene: 12. The rearrangement uses TRBV5-6 and TRBJ1-2; 7 positions agree with TRBD1. The TCR originated in a man over 45 with acute or convalescent COVID-19. Sequenced sample: peripheral blood. The CDR3 here is CASSSRTGPAGYGYTF. The CDR3 DNA reads TGTGCCAGCAGCTCCCGGACAGGACCCGCTGGCTATGGCTACACCTTC.